This TCR beta chain was sequenced in a study of blood T cell repertoires in COVID-19 (dated by TCRdb to the early 2020s). With regard to the full study: Collaborator samples came from the United States, Italy and Spain and covered acute and convalescent phases of COVID-19. The material from the prospective study consisted of cDNA or gDNA derived from T cells, B-cell-depleted T cells, or PBMCs. Deeply sampled blood TCRbeta repertoires from subjects exposed to, actively infected with, or recovered from COVID-19 were included in the dataset. The repertoires were released in a freely available public database meant as a resource for research on the immune response to SARS-CoV-2. Samples came from the ongoing ImmuneRACE study (first 160 participants) plus 1,254 subjects from 6 global collaborators. A de-identified subject ID, COVID-19 status, age in years and sex were almost always included in the sample metadata. HLA class I and class II types, where available, came from metadata supplied by the sample provider rather than from assay-based typing. Broad study findings and their caveats: The amount of clinical and demographic metadata varied by source and participant and was provided uncurated.

In the prospective study, participants were roughly 18 to 89 years old, resided in about two dozen geographic areas of the United States, and were enrolled through a virtual design. In the prospective study, cohorts were assigned on the basis of participant-reported clinical history obtained from a screening survey and a study questionnaire. ImmuneRACE Cohort 3 recovered participants were defined by two consecutive negative NP/OP PCR tests, healthcare professional clearance, or symptom resolution. Each participant in the prospective study had whole blood, serum and a nasopharyngeal or oropharyngeal swab collected by mobile phlebotomists. Participants in the prospective study had the option to provide additional blood draws and questionnaires over a roughly 2-month period. Before DNA extraction, blood samples from the prospective study were shipped at room temperature or frozen. TCRbeta CDR3 regions were amplified from genomic DNA by means of the immunoSEQ Assay, a bias-controlled multiplex PCR. Per the original workflow: Within the assay, amplification of reference gene primers was used to estimate how many nucleated cells each sample contained. Sequence reads were collapsed and filtered to measure the absolute abundance of every unique TCRbeta CDR3 rearrangement. For each sample, productive Simpson clonality was calculated by taking the square root of Simpson's diversity index across productive rearrangements. The clones in this table, taken by TCRdb from immuneACCESS, are in-frame only. Not every clone is retained; where verified, under half of the shortfall comes from an unresolved V gene, and the cause of the rest is unknown. V, J and clone size reflect that table, while D and trimming were determined from the DNA. The sample data list 280,000 or so clones, and 85% of these were observed just once. The top ten clones comprise 2% to 3% of the sample.

A single count supports this clone. The clone's antigen remains unknown. Within one base of it there is no much larger clone, and no base qualities were kept. The CDR3 contains 15 residues, cysteine and phenylalanine counted. Just the 45-base CDR3 DNA is kept, in frame starting at base 1. V was cut back by 4 bases and J by 3 bases, leaving a gap of 16 bases between them. Based on the germline V gene (reference sequence), the CDR1 and CDR2 sequences are SEHNR and FQNEAQ. The sample consisted of PBMCs or T cells enriched from blood (not recorded which). This receptor was identified in a woman aged 50 to 60 who had recovered from COVID-19. The chain is made from TRBV7-9 and TRBJ2-7; the D gene is unclear. The CDR3 corresponds to CASSYYPEPNYEQYF. The DNA reads as follows: TGTGCCAGCAGCTACTACCCAGAACCAAACTACGAGCAGTACTTC. Reference TRBV7-9 and TRBJ2-7 genes cover what lies past the CDR3, so the full variable domain is DTGVSQNPRHKITKRGQNVTFRCDPISEHNRLYWYRQTLGQGPEFLTYFQNEAQLEKSRLLSDRFSAERPKGSFSTLEIQRTEQGDSAMYLCASSYYPEPNYEQYFGPGTRLTVT.